Given below is one T cell receptor beta chain in context. These data come from a study of blood T cell repertoires in COVID-19. As for the study in general: PBMCs, B-cell-depleted T cells, or T cells provided the cDNA or gDNA that made up the material.

Generated by immunoSEQ multiplex PCR, the TCRdb table keeps only in-frame clones and is missing some. Of some 170,000 clones listed, 87% were seen once; the top ten hold roughly 1.4%. This TCR came from a woman between 45 and 60 years old with acute or convalescent COVID-19. Source material: peripheral blood.

CDR3 sequence reads: CASRGSDTQYF. The CDR3 DNA reads as TGTGCCAGCCGAGGGTCGGATACGCAGTATTTT. This chain joins TRBV18 and TRBJ2-3, with D perhaps matching TRBD2 (5 bases). The CDR3 is 11 amino acids. CDR1 is KGHSH and CDR2 is LQKENI in the germline V gene. The V gene lost 8 bases and the J gene lost 6 bases, with 9 bases spanning the gap.